The entry below describes one T cell receptor beta chain. There are a few counts of this clonotype. Its antigen is unknown. No quality values exist for individual bases; no much larger clone is one base distant. Reads for this sample came from an Illumina NovaSeq 6000. cDNA libraries for TCRalpha and TCRbeta were prepared by 5'RACE using constant-segment primers, with sample barcodes and unique molecular identifiers added. RNA was extracted from every sample with Trizol reagent. The libraries were amplified in two PCR steps, and the second step added a second sample barcode and Illumina TruSeq adapters. The libraries were sequenced on an Illumina NovaSeq using 2 x 150 bp paired-end reads. From the authors' description of their analysis: With migec v1.2.7, reads were demultiplexed and then collapsed into UMI-guided consensus sequences. With mixcr v2.1.11, UMI consensuses were aligned to TRA and TRB V and J templates and assembled into clonotypes. A clonotype was counted as expanded or contracted only if both edgeR and NoisET called the change significant, with noise models trained on biological replicates. edgeR calls used a false discovery rate-adjusted p below 0.01 and a log2 fold-change threshold of 1. As an exploratory analysis of dynamics, PCA with hierarchical clustering was applied to max-normalized trajectories of the 1000 most abundant clonotypes. Separately sequenced CD4+ and CD8+ repertoires were used to assign the CD4 or CD8 phenotype of responding clones. Using fastp at Q25 and MiXCR, TCRdb reprocessed the public reads and kept productive beta chains. CDR3 protein sequences are deduplicated, and each keeps its most common genes and DNA. The V and J calls follow TCRdb's processing rather than the paper's. Across this sample there are under 450,000 distinct CDR3 sequences, with about an eighth seen only once. The ten largest clones capture less than 25% of the sample.

Measured from the cysteine to the phenylalanine, the CDR3 is 16 residues long. Left in the record is the CDR3 DNA by itself, 48 bases read in frame from the first base. In the germline V gene, CDR1 corresponds to LGHNA and CDR2 to YSLEER. V gives up 4 bases and J gives up 1 base, and the segment between their germline ends measures 15 bases. Ficoll-Paque density gradient centrifugation was used to isolate PBMCs. The data were taken from a study of T-cell memory formation after mild COVID-19 (dated by TCRdb to 2020 to 2023). At the level of the whole study: TCR sequence clusters from the two donors were largely donor specific. Two young, previously healthy adult volunteers, one female and one male, were included in the cohort. T-cell clones expanding and contracting after mild COVID-19 in a couple of donors were tracked by longitudinal TCRalpha and TCRbeta repertoire sequencing. Findings and caveats that apply to the study as a whole: Clones that contracted from day 15 to 85 showed balanced CD4/CD8 phenotypes, whereas a second wave of clones that expanded from day 15 to 37 leaned towards CD4+. Contracting CD4+ clones turned up mainly in the CM and EM memory subsets, whereas EMRA was where CD8+ clones were enriched. Only two mild cases were covered in the study, and larger cohorts including severe cases with pre-infection samples were considered necessary. The second-wave clones that peaked on day 37 were not confirmed to be SARS-CoV-2 specific. Some responding clones were detected in pre-infection memory, which suggested that pre-existing cross-reactive memory T cells had joined the SARS-CoV-2 response.

The sequenced sample consisted of PBMCs or a T cell subset sorted from them (not recorded which). This clonotype was obtained from a man in his late teens or twenties who had mild COVID-19 (a few samples of this study predate the infection). The sample titles of this study are shuffled in the database, so cell type and time point are left out; the donor was told from shared clones. The chain joins TRBV4-3 to TRBJ2-3, with the D gene not confidently named. The DNA is as follows: TGCGCCAGCAGCCTGCACGCTTCGGCGGGCACAGATACGCAGTATTTT. Its coded protein is CASSLHASAGTDTQYF.